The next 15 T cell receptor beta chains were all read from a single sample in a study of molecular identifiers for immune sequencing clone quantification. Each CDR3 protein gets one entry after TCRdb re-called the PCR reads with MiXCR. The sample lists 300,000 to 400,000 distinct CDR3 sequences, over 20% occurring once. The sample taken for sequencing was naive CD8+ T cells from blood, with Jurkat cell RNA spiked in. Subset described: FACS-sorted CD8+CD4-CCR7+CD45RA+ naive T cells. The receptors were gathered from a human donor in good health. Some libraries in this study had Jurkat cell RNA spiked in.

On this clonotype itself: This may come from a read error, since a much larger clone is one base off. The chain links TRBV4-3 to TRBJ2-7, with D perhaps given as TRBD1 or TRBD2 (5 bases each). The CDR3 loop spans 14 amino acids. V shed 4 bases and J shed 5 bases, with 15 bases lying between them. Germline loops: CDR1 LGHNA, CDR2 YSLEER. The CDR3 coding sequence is TGCGCCAGCAGCCGCGACAGAGGGGTAGACGAGCAGTACTTC. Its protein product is CASSRDRGVDEQYF.

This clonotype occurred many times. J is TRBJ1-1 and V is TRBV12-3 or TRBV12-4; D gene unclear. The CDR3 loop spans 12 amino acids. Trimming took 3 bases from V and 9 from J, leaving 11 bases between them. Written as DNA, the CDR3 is TGTGCCAGCAGTTTTATCTCTATTCAAGCTTTCTTT. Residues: CASSFISIQAFF.

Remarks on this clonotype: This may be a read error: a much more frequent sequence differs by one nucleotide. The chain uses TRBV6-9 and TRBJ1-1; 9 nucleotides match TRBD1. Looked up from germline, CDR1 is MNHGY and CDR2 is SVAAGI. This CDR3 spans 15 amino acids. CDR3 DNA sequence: TGTGCCAACATAACCGGGACAGGGACGAACACTAAAGCTTTCTTT. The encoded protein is CANITGTGTNTKAFF.

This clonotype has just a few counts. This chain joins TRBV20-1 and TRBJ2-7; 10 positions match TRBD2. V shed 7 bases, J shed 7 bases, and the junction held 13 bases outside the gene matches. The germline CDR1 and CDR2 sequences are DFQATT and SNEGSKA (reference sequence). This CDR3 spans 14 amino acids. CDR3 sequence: CSVNQREGLQEQYF. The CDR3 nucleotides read TGCAGTGTGAACCAGCGGGAGGGCCTTCAGGAGCAGTACTTC.

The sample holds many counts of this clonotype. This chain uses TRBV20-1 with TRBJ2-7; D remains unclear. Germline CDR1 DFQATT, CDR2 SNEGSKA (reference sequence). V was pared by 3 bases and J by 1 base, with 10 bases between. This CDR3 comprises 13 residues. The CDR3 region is CSARFVASYEQYF. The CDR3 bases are TGCAGTGCTAGGTTCGTGGCGTCCTACGAGCAGTACTTC.

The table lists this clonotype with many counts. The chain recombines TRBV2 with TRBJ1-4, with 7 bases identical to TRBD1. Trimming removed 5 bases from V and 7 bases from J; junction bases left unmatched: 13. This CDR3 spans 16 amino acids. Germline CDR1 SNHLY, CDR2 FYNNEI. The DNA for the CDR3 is TGTGCCAGCAGTTTAGACAGGGACTACCTAAGTGAAAAACTGTTTTTT. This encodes CASSLDRDYLSEKLFF.

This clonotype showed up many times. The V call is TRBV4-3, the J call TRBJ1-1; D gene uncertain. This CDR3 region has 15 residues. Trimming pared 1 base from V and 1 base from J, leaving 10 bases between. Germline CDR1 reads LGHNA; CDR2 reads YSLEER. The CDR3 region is CASSQVGTKNTEAFF. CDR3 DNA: TGCGCCAGCAGCCAAGTCGGCACAAAGAACACTGAAGCTTTCTTT.

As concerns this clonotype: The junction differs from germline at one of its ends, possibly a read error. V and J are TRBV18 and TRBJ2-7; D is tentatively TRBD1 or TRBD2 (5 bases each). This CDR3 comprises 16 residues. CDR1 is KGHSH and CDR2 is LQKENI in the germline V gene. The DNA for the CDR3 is TGTGCCAGCTCACCACCAGCCGGGGCTGTGAGGAACGAGCAGCACTTC. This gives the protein CASSPPAGAVRNEQHF.

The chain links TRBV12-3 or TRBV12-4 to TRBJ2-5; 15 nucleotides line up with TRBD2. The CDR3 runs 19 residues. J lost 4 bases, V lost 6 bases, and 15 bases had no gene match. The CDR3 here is CASSPLSSGTSGGRETQYF. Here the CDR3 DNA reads TGTGCCAGCAGCCCTCTTTCGTCCGGGACTAGCGGGGGGCGAGAGACCCAGTACTTC.

The chain's CDR3 is CASSTKAGGTTDTQYF. Written as DNA, the CDR3 is TGTGCCAGTAGTACAAAAGCGGGGGGGACGACAGATACGCAGTATTTT. The chain is built from TRBV19 and TRBJ2-3; TRBD2 matches 10 bases. The V gene's germline CDR1 is LNHDA and CDR2 SQIVND (reference sequence). The CDR3 spans 16 residues. V shed 4 bases, J shed 3 bases, and the junction held 7 bases outside the gene matches. The whole variable domain, filled in from reference TRBV19 and TRBJ2-3, reads DGGITQSPKYLFRKEGQNVTLSCEQNLNHDAMYWYRQDPGQGLRLIYYSQIVNDFQKGDIAEGYSVSREKKESFPLTVTSAQKNPTAFYLCASSTKAGGTTDTQYFGPGTRLTVL.

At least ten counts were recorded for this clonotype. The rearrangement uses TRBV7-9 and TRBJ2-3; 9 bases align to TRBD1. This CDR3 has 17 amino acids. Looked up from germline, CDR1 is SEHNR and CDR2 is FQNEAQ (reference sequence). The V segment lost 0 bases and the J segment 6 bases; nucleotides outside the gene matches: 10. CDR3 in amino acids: CASSLAPGTGLPDTQYF. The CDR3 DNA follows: TGTGCCAGCAGCTTAGCCCCCGGGACAGGGCTACCGGATACGCAGTATTTT.

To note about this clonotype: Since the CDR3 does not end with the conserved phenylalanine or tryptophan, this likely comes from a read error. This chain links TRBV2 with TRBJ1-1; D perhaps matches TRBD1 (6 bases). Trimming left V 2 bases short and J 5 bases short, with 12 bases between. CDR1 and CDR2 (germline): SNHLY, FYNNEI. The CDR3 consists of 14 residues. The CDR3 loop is CASSELQGLTEAFL. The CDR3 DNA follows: TGTGCCAGCAGTGAACTACAGGGCTTAACTGAAGCTTTCCTT.

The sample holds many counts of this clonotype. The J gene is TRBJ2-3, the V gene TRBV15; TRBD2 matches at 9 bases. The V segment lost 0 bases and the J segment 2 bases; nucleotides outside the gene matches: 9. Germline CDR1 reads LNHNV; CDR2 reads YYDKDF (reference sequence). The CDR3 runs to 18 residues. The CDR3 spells CATSRDLAGFDFTDTQYF. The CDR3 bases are TGTGCCACCAGCAGAGATCTAGCGGGATTCGATTTCACAGATACGCAGTATTTT.

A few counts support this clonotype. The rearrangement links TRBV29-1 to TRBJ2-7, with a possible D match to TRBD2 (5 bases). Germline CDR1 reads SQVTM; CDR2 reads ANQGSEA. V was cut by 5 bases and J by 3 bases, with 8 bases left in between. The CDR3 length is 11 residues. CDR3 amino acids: CSVKTIYEQYF. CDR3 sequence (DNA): TGCAGCGTTAAGACTATCTACGAGCAGTACTTC.

CDR3 loop: CASSPWDSPSYEQYF. DNA of the CDR3: TGTGCCAGCAGCCCCTGGGACTCCCCCTCCTACGAGCAGTACTTC. The chain recombines TRBV9 with TRBJ2-7, with a weak D call TRBD2 (6 bases). The CDR3 spans 15 residues. Trimming cost V 4 bases and J 0 bases, with 14 bases left between them. Germline values: CDR1 SGDLS, CDR2 YYNGEE.